Listed here are 9 T cell receptor beta chains from one sample, sequenced in a study of blood T cell repertoires in COVID-19. This table comes from immunoSEQ multiplex PCR, and its TCRdb copy is limited to in-frame clones, with some not included. The profile shows 46,000 or so clones, around 90% of them singletons. Sequencing was performed on peripheral blood. The receptors here all came from an older man with active COVID-19.

V and J are TRBV19 and TRBJ1-5, with 8 bases fitting TRBD1. Germline V gene sequence: CDR1 LNHDA, CDR2 SQIVND (reference sequence). The CDR3 is 15 amino acids. Trimming removed 5 bases from V and 2 bases from J; junction bases left unmatched: 5. CDR3 residues: CASSVDRAGNQPQHF. For the CDR3, the DNA is TGTGCCAGTAGTGTGGACAGGGCCGGCAATCAGCCCCAGCATTTT. Filled out from reference TRBV19 and TRBJ1-5, the complete variable domain reads DGGITQSPKYLFRKEGQNVTLSCEQNLNHDAMYWYRQDPGQGLRLIYYSQIVNDFQKGDIAEGYSVSREKKESFPLTVTSAQKNPTAFYLCASSVDRAGNQPQHFGDGTRLSIL.

CDR3 DNA sequence: TGTGCCAGCAGCTTCCGAGGACTTTACTCTGGAAACACCATATATTTT. It is translated as CASSFRGLYSGNTIYF. The J gene is TRBJ1-3, the V gene TRBV5-8; D not certain. Trimming removed 2 bases from V and 0 bases from J, with 12 bases in between. The germline V gene has CDR1 SGHTS and CDR2 YDEGEE. The CDR3 is 16 residues long.

Only a few counts were recorded for this clone. The chain combines TRBV7-6 with TRBJ2-3, with a weak D call TRBD1 (6 bases). The ends were cut back, 4 bases at V and 1 base at J, with 9 bases in the middle. Germline V lookup: CDR1 SGHVS, CDR2 FNYEAQ. This CDR3 has 14 amino acids. The CDR3 region is CASSSAGGTDTQYF. In nucleotides, the CDR3 is TGTGCCAGCAGCTCGGCAGGGGGCACAGATACGCAGTATTTT.

This sequence joins TRBV10-3 and TRBJ1-6; maybe TRBD1 (6 bases). Between the trimmed V and J ends, which lost 8 bases and 5 bases, there was a span of 16 bases. This CDR3 has 15 residues. CDR1 is ENHRY, CDR2 SYGVKD, per germline. CDR3 in amino acids: CAIRRQDHNNSPLHF. CDR3 nucleotides: TGTGCCATCCGACGACAGGACCACAATAATTCACCCCTCCACTTT.

For this clone: The limits of the CDR3 on the DNA are not certain, so only TCRdb's listed CDR3 is given. The CDR3 spells CAIPYGCSGSDSSTGELFF. J is TRBJ2-2 and V is TRBV21-1; whether TRBD2, the table's D call, matches the DNA was not checked. TRBV21-1 counts as a pseudogene. The CDR3 comprises 19 residues, both ends counted.

The chain's CDR3 is CASSFKSSGRETQYF. The DNA of the CDR3 is TGTGCCAGCAGCTTTAAATCCAGCGGGAGGGAGACCCAGTACTTC. The V call is TRBV5-6, the J call TRBJ2-5, with TRBD2 identical over 9 bases. This CDR3 has 15 residues. The J segment lost 5 bases and the V segment lost 2 bases, leaving 7 bases of the junction unmatched. Germline V gene lookup returns CDR1 SGHDT and CDR2 YYEEEE.

This sequence joins TRBV7-6 and TRBJ2-1, with D possibly matching TRBD2 (6 bases). Germline V gene lookup returns CDR1 SGHVS and CDR2 FNYEAQ. This CDR3 has 13 amino acids. V was trimmed by 5 bases and J by 6 bases, leaving 11 bases between them. The CDR3 sequence: CASSPNSGNEQFF. The DNA for the CDR3 is TGTGCCAGCAGCCCAAATAGCGGCAATGAGCAGTTCTTC. Filled out from reference TRBV7-6 and TRBJ2-1, the complete variable domain reads GAGVSQSPRYKVTKRGQDVALRCDPISGHVSLYWYRQALGQGPEFLTYFNYEAQQDKSGLPNDRFSAERPEGSISTLTIQRTEQRDSAMYRCASSPNSGNEQFFGPGTRLTVL.

The chain links TRBV7-2 to TRBJ2-5; 7 nucleotides agree with TRBD1. This CDR3 is 15 amino acids long. With 5 bases clipped from V and 0 bases from J, the junction kept 6 bases outside the gene matches. CDR1 is SGHTA and CDR2 is FQGNSA in the germline V gene. The CDR3 region has the DNA TGTGCCAGCAGCGTAGGGACAGTGTACCAAGAGACCCAGTACTTC. As protein: CASSVGTVYQETQYF.

V and J are TRBV6-6 and TRBJ1-1; possibly TRBD1 for D (6 bases). There are 14 residues in the CDR3. The V gene lost 5 bases and the J gene lost 4 bases, with 14 bases spanning the gap. The germline V gene encodes CDR1 MNHNY and CDR2 SVGAGI (reference sequence). The CDR3 bases are TGTGCCAGCAGTCAAACTGCAGGGGCCACTGAAGCTTTCTTT. The encoded protein is CASSQTAGATEAFF.